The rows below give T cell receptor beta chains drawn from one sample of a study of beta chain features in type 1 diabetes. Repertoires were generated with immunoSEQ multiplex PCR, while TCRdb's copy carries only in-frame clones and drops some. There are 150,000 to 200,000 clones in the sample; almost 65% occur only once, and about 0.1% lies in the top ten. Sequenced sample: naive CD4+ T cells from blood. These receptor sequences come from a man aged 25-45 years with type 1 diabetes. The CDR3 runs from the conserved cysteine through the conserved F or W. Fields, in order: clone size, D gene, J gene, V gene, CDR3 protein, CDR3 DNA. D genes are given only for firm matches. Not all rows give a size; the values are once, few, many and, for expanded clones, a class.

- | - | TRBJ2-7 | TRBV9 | CASSVEIRGEQYF | TGTGCCAGCAGCGTAGAGATCAGGGGCGAGCAGTACTTC
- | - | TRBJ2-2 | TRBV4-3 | CASSQDSGGELFF | TGCGCCAGCAGCCAAGATTCCGGCGGGGAGCTGTTTTTT
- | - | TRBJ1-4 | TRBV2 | CASSPGVLNEKLFF | TGTGCCAGCAGCCCTGGGGTCCTTAATGAAAAACTGTTTTTT
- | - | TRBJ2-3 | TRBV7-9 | CASSPLFRGNTQYF | TGTGCCAGCAGCCCATTATTCAGGGGAAATACGCAGTATTTT
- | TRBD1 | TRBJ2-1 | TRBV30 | CAWSLTTGPFF | TGTGCCTGGAGTCTGACGACAGGGCCGTTCTTC
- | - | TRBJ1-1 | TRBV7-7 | CASSSQENTEAFF | TGTGCTAGCAGCTCCCAGGAGAACACTGAAGCTTTCTTT
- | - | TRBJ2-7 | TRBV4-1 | CASSRECAIGYEQYF | TGCGCCAGCAGCCGGGAGTGCGCTATCGGCTACGAGCAGTACTTC
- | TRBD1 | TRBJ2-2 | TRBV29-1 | CSGSYRGNTGELFF | TGCAGCGGATCCTACAGGGGAAACACCGGGGAGCTGTTTTTT
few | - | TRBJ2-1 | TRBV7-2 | CASSRTAVSASVF | TGTGCCAGCAGCCGGACAGCAGTTTCCGCGTCAGTCTTC
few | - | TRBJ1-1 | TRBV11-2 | CASSLGILNTEAFF | TGTGCCAGCAGCTTAGGGATCTTGAACACTGAAGCTTTCTTT
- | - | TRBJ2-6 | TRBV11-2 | CASTRIGSSGANVLTF | TGTGCCAGCACCCGTATCGGCTCCTCTGGGGCCAACGTCCTGACTTTC
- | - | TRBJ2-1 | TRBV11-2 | CASSALRRYNEQFF | TGTGCCAGCAGCGCGTTGAGGCGGTACAATGAGCAGTTCTTC
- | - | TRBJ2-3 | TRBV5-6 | CASSLYGTAQYF | TGTGCCAGCAGCTTGTATGGGACTGCGCAGTATTTT
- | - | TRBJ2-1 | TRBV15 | CATGVLSYNEQFF | TGTGCCACCGGGGTTCTCTCCTACAATGAGCAGTTCTTC
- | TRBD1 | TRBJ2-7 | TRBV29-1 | CSVDWDSYEQYF | TGCAGCGTCGATTGGGACAGCTACGAGCAGTACTTC
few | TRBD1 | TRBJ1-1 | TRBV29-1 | CSATTGENTEAFF | TGCAGCGCCACGACAGGGGAGAACACTGAAGCTTTCTTT